This TCR beta chain derives from a study of cytomegalovirus exposure and HLA in healthy donors. Study at large: A preliminary data release comprised 80 million to 95 million unique TCRs obtained from HLA-typed donors. General study points: Later analysis suggested most CMV-associated TCR beta chains were HLA-restricted.

The CDR3 totals 13 residues. CDR1 and CDR2 from the germline V gene are MDHEN and SYDVKM. Trimming removed 3 bases from V and 12 bases from J, with 15 bases in between. For this clone: The antigen is undetermined.

Researchers ran the PCR with 60 Vbeta and 13 Jbeta primers. The method was immunoSEQ multiplex PCR; TCRdb's version includes in-frame clones alone and lacks a portion of them. The table includes 85,000 to 130,000 clones, more than 60% detected once. This sequence joins TRBV28 and TRBJ1-5, with a possible D match to TRBD1 (6 bases). The sequence was obtained from a woman aged 18 to 35 in good health and CMV-seropositive. The sequencing input was PBMCs. This chain's CDR3 is CASSFVDSYSQHF. DNA of the CDR3: TGTGCCAGCAGTTTTGTGGACAGCTACAGCCAGCATTTT.